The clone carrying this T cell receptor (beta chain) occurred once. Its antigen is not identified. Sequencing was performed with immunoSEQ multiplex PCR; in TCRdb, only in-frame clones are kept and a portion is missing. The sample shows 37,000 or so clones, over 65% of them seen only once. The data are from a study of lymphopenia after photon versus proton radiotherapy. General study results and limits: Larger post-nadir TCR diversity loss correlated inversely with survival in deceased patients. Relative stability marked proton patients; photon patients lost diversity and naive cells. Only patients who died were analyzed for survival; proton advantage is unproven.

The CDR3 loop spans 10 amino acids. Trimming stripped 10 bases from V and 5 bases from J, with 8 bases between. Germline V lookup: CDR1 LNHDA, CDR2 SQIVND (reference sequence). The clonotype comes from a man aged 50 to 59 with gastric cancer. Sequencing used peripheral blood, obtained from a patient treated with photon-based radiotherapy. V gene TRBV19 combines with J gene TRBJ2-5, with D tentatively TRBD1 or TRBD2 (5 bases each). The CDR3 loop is CATWGETQYF. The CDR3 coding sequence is TGTGCCACCTGGGGGGAGACCCAGTACTTC.